Each of the 21 T cell receptor beta chains below was sequenced from the same sample in a study of radiation and T cells in renal cell carcinoma. Generated by immunoSEQ multiplex PCR, the TCRdb table keeps only in-frame clones and is missing some. The sample records 100,000 to 150,000 clones, 65% to 85% being singletons. The time point here: blood 2 weeks post-SBRT. Treatment meaning: 15 Gy SBRT to primary tumor, nephrectomy 4 weeks later. The source was blood, collected from a patient whose treatment included radiotherapy and nephrectomy. The source of these receptors is a man aged 45-60 years with renal cell carcinoma.

The genes are TRBV6-5 and TRBJ2-7; 7 bases match TRBD2. After removal of 4 bases from V and 3 bases from J, the junction contained 9 bases not matched to a gene. The CDR3 extends over 15 amino acids. Per the germline V gene, CDR1 is MNHEY and CDR2 is SVGAGI. The CDR3 region has the DNA TGTGCCAGCAGTTTAGGGAGGGGCGGACACTACGAGCAGTACTTC. It specifies CASSLGRGGHYEQYF.

The chain recombines TRBV7-9 with TRBJ2-1, with D perhaps matching TRBD1 (6 bases). The CDR3 loop spans 14 amino acids. Germline lookup yields CDR1 SEHNR and CDR2 FQNEAQ (reference sequence). Trimming removed 4 bases at V and 8 bases at J, with 15 bases between. The CDR3 DNA reads as TGTGCCAGCAGCTACCGGGTCCCAGGGGATGAGCAGTTCTTC. Its translation is CASSYRVPGDEQFF.

The chain has TRBV29-1 and TRBJ2-5; 10 bases align to TRBD2. Trimming cost V 5 bases and J 4 bases; bases outside gene matches: 1. The CDR3 length is 12 residues. Germline V gene data show CDR1 as SQVTM and CDR2 as ANQGSEA. For the CDR3, the DNA is TGCAGCGTTTTAGCGGGAGGAGAGACCCAGTACTTC. As protein: CSVLAGGETQYF.

This clone was detected a few times. The CDR3 nucleotides are TGTGCCTGGAATTTCGGAGGAGTGAACACTGAAGCTTTCTTT. This codes for CAWNFGGVNTEAFF. This chain connects TRBV30 to TRBJ1-1; D call uncertain. Germline lookup yields CDR1 GTSNPN and CDR2 SVGIG (reference sequence). Trimming cost V 4 bases and J 0 bases, with 12 bases left between them. This CDR3 is 14 amino acids long.

Points on this clone: This is likely an artifact of a read error, given a far larger clone one base away. The chain is built from TRBV7-2 and TRBJ1-1; D possibly corresponds to TRBD1 (6 bases). Trimming removed 4 bases from V and 1 base from J, with 7 bases in between. CDR3 length equals 13 residues. Germline V gives CDR1 SGHTA, CDR2 FQGNSA. CDR3 amino acids: CASSSQGNTEAFF. CDR3 bases: TGTGCCAGCAGCTCACAGGGGAACACTGAAGCTTTCTTT.

This clone was seen more than once but under ten times. The chain couples TRBV21-1 to TRBJ2-7; TRBD1, the D gene given by the table, was not confirmed from the DNA. TRBV21-1 is an annotated pseudogene. The CDR3 covers 15 residues. Here the CDR3 DNA reads TGTGCCAGCAGCATTCCTAGGGGGCGACGGGACGAGCAGTACTTC. Protein: CASSIPRGRRDEQYF.

The chain employs TRBV28 and TRBJ1-5, with 8 nucleotides matching TRBD1. Germline V lookup: CDR1 MDHEN, CDR2 SYDVKM. Trimming removed 6 bases from V and 1 base from J; junction bases left unmatched: 2. This CDR3 has 14 amino acids. The CDR3 loop is CASRHRGSNQPQHF. The CDR3 DNA reads TGTGCCAGCAGGCACAGGGGGAGCAATCAGCCCCAGCATTTT.

The chain carries TRBV2 and TRBJ2-1, with D maybe TRBD2 (6 bases). Trimming left V 2 bases short and J 5 bases short, with 10 bases between. Germline assignment: CDR1 SNHLY and CDR2 FYNNEI. The CDR3 runs to 14 residues. As DNA, the CDR3 is TGTGCCAGCAGTGAAAGGAGGGTAGACAATGAGCAGTTCTTC. Translating it yields CASSERRVDNEQFF.

The rearrangement uses TRBV19 and TRBJ1-1; D call uncertain. Germline V gives CDR1 LNHDA, CDR2 SQIVND (reference sequence). The CDR3 is 14 residues long. The germline V and J ends were trimmed by 8 bases and 5 bases, with 18 bases remaining between them. In DNA form, the CDR3 reads TGTGCCAGTCACTCCCCCCCCCGGGAGACTGAAGCTTTCTTT. It yields the protein CASHSPPRETEAFF.

The chain carries TRBV6-1 and TRBJ1-6; no definite D call. This CDR3 is 13 amino acids long. V was trimmed by 1 base and J by 5 bases, leaving 3 bases between them. CDR1 is MNHNS, CDR2 SASEGT, per germline. CDR3 sequence: CASSEVNNSPLHF. CDR3 in DNA: TGTGCCAGCAGTGAAGTTAATAATTCACCCCTCCACTTT.

The DNA for the CDR3 is TGCGCCAGCAGCCAGGCCCTAGGGACAGTCTCTGGAAACACCATATATTTT. It codes for CASSQALGTVSGNTIYF. The chain is built from TRBV4-3 and TRBJ1-3; 7 nucleotides line up with TRBD1. The CDR3 extends over 17 amino acids. CDR1 LGHNA and CDR2 YSLEER come from the germline V gene. Losses at the gene ends were 3 bases for V and 0 bases for J; bases not matched to a gene: 8.

V is TRBV6-4 and J is TRBJ2-3; 9 positions match TRBD2. Germline-derived CDR1 and CDR2 are MRHNA and SNTAGT. The CDR3 is made up of 15 amino acids. Trimming at V came to 5 bases and at J to 4 bases, leaving 7 bases not matched to a gene. The CDR3 protein is CASSSIAGVPDTQYF. The CDR3 coding sequence is TGTGCCAGCAGTTCCATAGCGGGAGTCCCAGATACGCAGTATTTT.

This chain connects TRBV2 to TRBJ2-3; TRBD1 matches 10 bases. The junction had 2 bases not matched to a gene; V was cut back by 7 bases and J by 1 base. From germline, CDR1 is SNHLY and CDR2 FYNNEI. CDR3 length equals 14 residues. The CDR3 region is CASTGTGGTDTQYF. The CDR3 region has the DNA TGTGCCAGCACCGGGACAGGGGGCACAGATACGCAGTATTTT.

The chain recombines TRBV13 with TRBJ2-7; D not certain. Germline CDR1 PRHDT, CDR2 FYEKMQ (reference sequence). Trimming left V 4 bases short and J 2 bases short, with 3 bases between. This CDR3 has 11 amino acids. The CDR3 DNA reads as TGTGCCAGCAGCTCCGCCTACGAGCAGTACTTC. This gives the protein CASSSAYEQYF.

This clone was seen many times. The chain carries TRBV2 and TRBJ2-7; D unclear. The germline V gene has CDR1 SNHLY and CDR2 FYNNEI. This CDR3 region has 12 residues. Between the trimmed V and J ends, which lost 6 bases and 4 bases, there was a span of 10 bases. CDR3 sequence: CASRLALYEQYF. The CDR3 region has the DNA TGTGCCAGCAGGCTCGCGCTGTACGAGCAGTACTTC.

The chain recombines TRBV7-8 with TRBJ1-2, with D hard to call. Germline assignment: CDR1 SGHVS and CDR2 FQNEAQ. V lost 1 base and J 4 bases, leaving 13 bases between the germline ends. CDR3 size: 15 residues. In DNA form, the CDR3 reads TGTGCCAGCAGCTTAGGACGTACGCAACTCTATGGCTACACCTTC. Protein sequence: CASSLGRTQLYGYTF.

In its sample, this clone was seen a few times. Within the sample, other DNA sequences also encode this same CDR3. This chain uses TRBV7-9 with TRBJ2-1, with 10 bases lining up with TRBD2. V lost 0 bases, J lost 2 bases, and 1 base stayed unmatched. This CDR3 is 16 amino acids long. Germline V gene data show CDR1 as SEHNR and CDR2 as FQNEAQ (reference sequence). CDR3 in amino acids: CASSLALAGAYNEQFF. For the CDR3, the DNA is TGTGCCAGCAGCTTAGCGCTAGCGGGAGCCTACAATGAGCAGTTCTTC.

The chain recombines TRBV2 with TRBJ1-1, with D tentatively TRBD1 (6 bases). V was clipped by 6 bases and J by 2 bases, with 10 bases between them. The CDR3 spans 13 residues. CDR1 and CDR2 (germline): SNHLY, FYNNEI. CDR3 residues: CASRGTFNTEAFF. The CDR3 nucleotides read TGTGCCAGCAGGGGGACATTTAACACTGAAGCTTTCTTT.

The chain is built from TRBV7-9 and TRBJ1-2; D is uncertain. V lost 5 bases, J lost 2 bases, and 18 bases lay in between. The CDR3 sequence is 16 residues long. From germline, CDR1 is SEHNR and CDR2 FQNEAQ (reference sequence). CDR3 sequence reads: CASSLRSTRGNYGYTF. The CDR3 DNA follows: TGTGCCAGCAGCCTACGTTCTACTCGGGGAAACTATGGCTACACCTTC.

V usage is TRBV5-1 and J usage is TRBJ2-7; the match to TRBD1 covers 8 bases. Germline lookup yields CDR1 SGHRS and CDR2 YFSETQ. J was trimmed by 5 bases and V by 4 bases; bases with no gene match: 8. This CDR3 region has 14 residues. The CDR3 nucleotides are TGCGCCAGCAGCCGTTCGGGACAGGAAAACGAGCAGTACTTC. As protein: CASSRSGQENEQYF.

This sequence joins TRBV6-5 and TRBJ2-3; the D gene could be TRBD1 or TRBD2 (6 bases each). Germline V gives CDR1 MNHEY, CDR2 SVGAGI. This CDR3 comprises 15 residues. Trimming pared 6 bases from V and 4 bases from J, leaving 17 bases between. CDR3 DNA sequence: TGTGCCAGCAGGATCGGGGGCGCAGTGGCAGATACGCAGTATTTT. Amino acids: CASRIGGAVADTQYF.